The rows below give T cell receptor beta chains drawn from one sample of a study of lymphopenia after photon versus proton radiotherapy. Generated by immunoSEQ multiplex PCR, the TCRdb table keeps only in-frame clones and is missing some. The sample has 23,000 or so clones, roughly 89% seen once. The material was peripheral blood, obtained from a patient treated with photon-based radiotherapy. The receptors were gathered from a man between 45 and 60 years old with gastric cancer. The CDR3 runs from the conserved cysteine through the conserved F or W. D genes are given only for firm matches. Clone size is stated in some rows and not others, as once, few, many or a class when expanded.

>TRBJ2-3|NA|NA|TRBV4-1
TGCGCCAGCAGCCAACCAGACTCGGATACGCAGTATTTT
CASSQPDSDTQYF
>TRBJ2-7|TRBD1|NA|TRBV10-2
TGCGCCAGCAGCAGGACAGGGCCCCTCTACGAGCAGTACTTC
CASSRTGPLYEQYF
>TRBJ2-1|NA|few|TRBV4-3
TGCGCCAGCAGCCAAGAGAGAAACAATGGTGAGCAGTTCTTC
CASSQERNNGEQFF
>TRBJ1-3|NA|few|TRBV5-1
TGCGCCAGCAGCTGGGACGGGTCGGAAGGAAACACCATATATTTT
CASSWDGSEGNTIYF
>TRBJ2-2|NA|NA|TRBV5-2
TGTGCCAGCAGTCGTAGCGGGACGTCGAACACCGGGGAGCTGTTTTTT
CASSRSGTSNTGELFF
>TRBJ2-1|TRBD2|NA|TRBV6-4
TGTGCCAGCAGTGAACTTCGGGGGGGCTCCCATGAGCAGTTCTTC
CASSELRGGSHEQFF
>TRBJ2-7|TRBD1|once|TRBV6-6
TGTGCCAGCAGTACGGGACAGGGGGCCGTCGAGCAGTACTTC
CASSTGQGAVEQYF
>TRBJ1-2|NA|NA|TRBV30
TGTGCCTGGAGTGGAGGTAGGAGCTACACCTTC
CAWSGGRSYTF
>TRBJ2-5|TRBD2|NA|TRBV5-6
TGTGCCAGCAGCCGACGACAAGCGGGGGAAGAGACCCAGTACTTC
CASSRRQAGEETQYF
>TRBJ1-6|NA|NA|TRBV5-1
TGCGCCAGCAGCCACGTGGGTTCACCCCTCCACTTT
CASSHVGSPLHF
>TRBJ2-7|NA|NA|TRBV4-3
TGCGCCAGCAGCCAAGGCCTTGACTCTCGGCTCTACGAGCAGTACTTC
CASSQGLDSRLYEQYF